These T cell receptor beta chains were read from a single sample in a study of control samples from healthy donors and cancer patients. Clones were sequenced by immunoSEQ multiplex PCR, and TCRdb holds only the in-frame ones, with some missing. The sample lists around 100,000 clones, about nine tenths occurring once. The sequencing input was blood. These receptors all come from a woman between 18 and 29 years old in good health. Each CDR3 is given with its conserved first and last residue. D genes are given only for firm matches. The size entry is marked missing in some rows and otherwise reads once, few, many or a size class.

CDR3 | DNA | D | length | J | size | V
CASSQGWQRTPNYGYTF | TGTGCCAGCAGCCAAGGCTGGCAGCGGACGCCTAACTATGGCTACACCTTC | - | 17 | TRBJ1-2 | - | TRBV14
CASSLAGVQETQYF | TGTGCCAGCTCATTAGCGGGAGTCCAAGAGACCCAGTACTTC | TRBD2 | 14 | TRBJ2-5 | - | TRBV18
CASSFSPLGTEAFF | TGTGCCAGCAGTTTCTCACCATTGGGAACTGAAGCTTTCTTT | - | 14 | TRBJ1-1 | once | TRBV28
CASADRGFEDEQYF | TGTGCCAGCGCGGATCGGGGGTTTGAGGACGAGCAGTACTTC | - | 14 | TRBJ2-7 | - | TRBV2
CASSFLSGQGSMNTEAFF | TGTGCCAGCAGTTTTTTAAGTGGACAGGGGAGTATGAACACTGAAGCTTTCTTT | TRBD1 | 18 | TRBJ1-1 | - | TRBV28
CASSESGAGLGNEQFF | TGTGCCAGCAGTGAATCGGGAGCCGGGTTGGGCAATGAGCAGTTCTTC | - | 16 | TRBJ2-1 | - | TRBV6-1
CASSPRASSGANVLTF | TGTGCCAGCAGCCCGAGGGCCAGCTCTGGGGCCAACGTCCTGACTTTC | - | 16 | TRBJ2-6 | - | TRBV7-2
CASSRKGKVGLRLYRDLSGYTF | TGTGCCAGCAGCCGAAAGGGGAAAGTGGGGCTACGGCTCTACAGGGATTTGAGTGGCTACACCTTC | - | 22 | TRBJ1-2 | once | TRBV3-1/TRBV3-2
CASSVRSGDSPLHF | TGTGCCAGCAGCGTTCGATCGGGAGATTCACCCCTCCACTTT | - | 14 | TRBJ1-6 | once | TRBV3-1/TRBV3-2
CASSDVYEQYF | TGTGCCAGCAGTGACGTTTACGAGCAGTACTTC | - | 11 | TRBJ2-7 | once | TRBV2
CASSYLSAGFVDTQYF | TGTGCCAGCAGTTACCTTTCAGCGGGGTTCGTTGATACGCAGTATTTT | TRBD2 | 16 | TRBJ2-3 | - | TRBV6-6
CASSPREAWSTEAFF | TGTGCCAGCAGCCCCAGGGAGGCCTGGAGCACTGAAGCTTTCTTT | - | 15 | TRBJ1-1 | - | TRBV5-4
CASSYQAGGNQPQHF | TGTGCCAGCAGTTATCAGGCAGGGGGCAATCAGCCCCAGCATTTT | - | 15 | TRBJ1-5 | - | TRBV6-5
CASSPSGYSTSTDTQYF | TGTGCCAGCAGCCCTAGTGGGTATTCGACGAGCACAGATACGCAGTATTTT | - | 17 | TRBJ2-3 | - | TRBV7-6
CASSLTGAHQETQYF | TGTGCCAGCAGCTTAACCGGTGCTCACCAAGAGACCCAGTACTTC | - | 15 | TRBJ2-5 | - | TRBV7-3
CASSQDNLGSEAFF | TGCGCCAGCAGCCAGGACAATTTAGGCTCTGAAGCTTTCTTT | - | 14 | TRBJ1-1 | - | TRBV5-1
CATKEDRASYEQYF | TGTGCCACCAAAGAAGACAGGGCCTCCTACGAGCAGTACTTC | TRBD1 | 14 | TRBJ2-7 | once | TRBV15
CASSQMTGHTEAFF | TGTGCCAGCAGCCAAATGACAGGGCACACTGAAGCTTTCTTT | TRBD1 | 14 | TRBJ1-1 | - | TRBV3-1/TRBV3-2
CASSLGVQGASYEQYF | TGTGCCAGCAGCTTGGGGGTACAGGGGGCCTCCTACGAGCAGTACTTC | TRBD1 | 16 | TRBJ2-7 | - | TRBV7-8
CASSLVAGQANGELFF | TGCGCCAGCAGCTTGGTGGCCGGCCAGGCTAACGGGGAGCTGTTTTTT | - | 16 | TRBJ2-2 | once | TRBV5-1
CASGLDRGNYGYTF | TGTGCCAGCGGCCTGGACAGGGGGAACTATGGCTACACCTTC | TRBD1 | 14 | TRBJ1-2 | - | TRBV5-5
CASSFAGPNNSPLHF | TGTGCCAGCAGCTTCGCGGGACCCAATAATTCACCCCTCCACTTT | - | 15 | TRBJ1-6 | once | TRBV7-2
CAISSGLTSGVTDTQYF | TGTGCCATCAGCTCAGGCCTGACTAGCGGGGTTACAGATACGCAGTATTTT | TRBD2 | 17 | TRBJ2-3 | - | TRBV10-3
CASSPQLRGYGEAFF | TGCGCCAGCAGCCCCCAGCTTAGGGGGTACGGTGAAGCTTTCTTT | - | 15 | TRBJ1-1 | - | TRBV4-1
CASSYRRGGVLGTEAFF | TGTGCCAGTTCCTACCGGAGGGGGGGCGTCTTGGGGACTGAAGCTTTCTTT | - | 17 | TRBJ1-1 | - | TRBV2
CSAGHTGNTIYF | TGCAGCGCCGGACATACGGGAAACACCATATATTTT | - | 12 | TRBJ1-3 | - | TRBV29-1
CASSLESYQETQYF | TGTGCCAGCAGCTTGGAAAGCTACCAAGAGACCCAGTACTTC | - | 14 | TRBJ2-5 | - | TRBV5-6
CASRPSGYGYTF | TGTGCCAGCAGGCCCTCGGGATACGGCTACACCTTC | - | 12 | TRBJ1-2 | - | TRBV6-5
CASSKTVLAKNIQYF | TGTGCCAGCAGTAAAACGGTACTAGCCAAAAACATTCAGTACTTC | - | 15 | TRBJ2-4 | - | TRBV6-5
CAGAPRGGPRTDTQYF | TGTGCCGGTGCCCCCCGCGGGGGACCACGCACAGATACGCAGTATTTT | TRBD2 | 16 | TRBJ2-3 | once | TRBV28
CASSLDRGVQPQHF | TGCGCCAGCAGCTTGGACAGGGGGGTGCAGCCCCAGCATTTT | TRBD1 | 14 | TRBJ1-5 | - | TRBV5-1
CATTSGGADTEAFF | TGTGCCACTACCTCAGGGGGCGCGGACACTGAAGCTTTCTTT | TRBD1 | 14 | TRBJ1-1 | once | TRBV10-3